Following are 15 T cell receptor beta chains from one sample sequenced in a study of neurological immune-mediated disorders. MiXCR was run by TCRdb on the 5' RACE reads, yielding one entry per CDR3 protein. The table records around 66,000 distinct CDR3 sequences, 5.2% of them present only once. The sequencing sample was made of PBMCs. The source of these receptors is a woman in her 30s with multiple sclerosis.

This clonotype was counted many times. The V gene is TRBV3-1, the J gene TRBJ1-1; weak D call: TRBD1 (5 bases). V was trimmed by 0 bases and J by 1 base, leaving 12 bases between them. The CDR3 covers 16 residues. CDR1 and CDR2 from the germline V gene are LGHDT and YNNKEL (reference sequence). CDR3 residues: CASSQDFGRANTEAFF. CDR3 in DNA: TGTGCCAGCAGCCAAGACTTTGGCAGGGCGAACACTGAAGCTTTCTTT.

This clonotype was counted many times. The chain employs TRBV28 and TRBJ2-1; D may be TRBD2 (5 bases). The CDR3 is 15 amino acids. Per germline, CDR1 MDHEN and CDR2 SYDVKM. Deletions cut 4 bases from V and 0 bases from J, with 10 bases between. This chain's CDR3 is CASSYRGSSYNEQFF. The CDR3, as DNA: TGTGCCAGCAGTTATCGGGGTAGCTCCTACAATGAGCAGTTCTTC.

In its sample, this clonotype was seen many times. This rearrangement joins TRBV28 to TRBJ1-6; no clear D gene. The V gene's germline CDR1 is MDHEN and CDR2 SYDVKM. This CDR3 has 15 residues. Trimming shortened V by 0 bases and J by 6 bases, and 9 bases separated the two germline ends. The DNA of the CDR3 is TGTGCCAGCAGTTTATGGACAACCAGTAATTCACCCCTCCACTTT. Its translation: CASSLWTTSNSPLHF.

The chain recombines TRBV10-3 with TRBJ1-6; D is possibly TRBD1 (5 bases). V was shortened by 1 base and J by 0 bases, with 13 bases between the two germline ends. There are 18 residues in the CDR3. From germline, CDR1 is ENHRY and CDR2 SYGVKD. The CDR3 spells CAISEWGSLSSYNSPLHF. DNA of the CDR3: TGTGCCATCAGTGAGTGGGGGTCACTGAGCTCCTATAATTCACCCCTCCACTTT.

At least ten counts were recorded for this clonotype. The gene calls are TRBV5-1 and TRBJ2-7; D is undetermined. With 1 base removed from V and 4 bases from J, the gap between germline ends came to 3 bases. This CDR3 region has 11 residues. Germline-derived CDR1 and CDR2 are SGHRS and YFSETQ. The CDR3 DNA reads as TGCGCCAGCAGCTTGAATTACGAGCAGTACTTC. Protein sequence: CASSLNYEQYF.

This clonotype was found a few times. The V call is TRBV7-9, the J call TRBJ1-1; 9 positions match TRBD1. The CDR3 totals 15 residues. J was trimmed by 3 bases and V by 1 base; bases with no gene match: 3. The germline V gene has CDR1 SEHNR and CDR2 FQNEAQ (reference sequence). The CDR3 is CASSLGDREDTEAFF. The DNA for the CDR3 is TGTGCCAGCAGCTTAGGGGACAGGGAGGACACTGAAGCTTTCTTT.

This clonotype was observed many times. The J gene is TRBJ1-2, the V gene TRBV7-2; a weak D match, TRBD1 (6 bases). Germline V gene data show CDR1 as SGHTA and CDR2 as FQGNSA. The CDR3 totals 12 residues. V lost 5 bases to trimming and J lost 8 bases, with 12 bases between them. The CDR3 sequence is CASSQNRAGYTF. The CDR3 nucleotides read TGTGCCAGCAGCCAGAACAGGGCAGGCTACACCTTC.

This clonotype was recorded at least ten times. This rearrangement joins TRBV12-3 or TRBV12-4 to TRBJ1-1, with unresolved D. The ends were cut back, 3 bases at V and 6 bases at J, with 14 bases in the middle. There are 14 residues in the CDR3. CDR3 loop: CASSLNSFGAEAFF. CDR3 coding DNA: TGTGCCAGCAGTTTGAATTCTTTCGGGGCTGAAGCTTTCTTT.

The gene calls are TRBV20-1 and TRBJ2-2, with D perhaps TRBD2 (5 bases). With 3 bases removed from V and 9 bases from J, the gap between germline ends came to 17 bases. The CDR3 totals 14 residues. Germline lookup yields CDR1 DFQATT and CDR2 SNEGSKA (reference sequence). The CDR3 sequence: CSARPHGGRWELFF. The CDR3 DNA reads as TGCAGTGCTAGGCCCCACGGCGGGCGATGGGAGCTGTTTTTT.

In its sample, this clonotype was seen many times. The V call is TRBV20-1, the J call TRBJ2-1; 9 bases are shared with TRBD2. The CDR3 totals 16 residues. Per the germline V gene, CDR1 is DFQATT and CDR2 is SNEGSKA (reference sequence). The ends lost 6 bases at V and 2 bases at J; junction bases unmatched: 11. The CDR3 protein is CSAPSDSGGPYNEQFF. As DNA, the CDR3 is TGCAGTGCCCCAAGTGATAGCGGGGGACCCTACAATGAGCAGTTCTTC.

The chain is built from TRBV15 and TRBJ2-1, with D unclear. V shed 1 base and J shed 5 bases, with 15 bases lying between them. Germline assignment: CDR1 LNHNV and CDR2 YYDKDF (reference sequence). The CDR3 length is 16 residues. CDR3 in DNA: TGTGCCACCAGCAGAGTTCGGTCGGAGCTAGACAATGAGCAGTTCTTC. This sequence encodes CATSRVRSELDNEQFF.

This clonotype was detected ten times or more. The chain carries TRBV12-3 or TRBV12-4 and TRBJ2-1; D not certain. This CDR3 contains 14 residues. V gave up 4 bases and J gave up 12 bases, with 19 bases separating them. Here the CDR3 reads CASSSIASRLGQFF. CDR3 nucleotides: TGTGCCAGCAGTTCTATCGCCAGTCGCTTGGGGCAGTTCTTC.

This clonotype was recorded at least ten times. This chain connects TRBV12-3 or TRBV12-4 to TRBJ1-1; D is undetermined. Trimming removed 8 bases at V and 4 bases at J, with 11 bases between. The CDR3 has 12 amino acids. The CDR3 loop reads CASLFAGTEAFF. The CDR3, as DNA: TGTGCCAGCCTCTTTGCTGGCACTGAAGCTTTCTTT.

This clonotype appeared many times. V gene TRBV7-8 combines with J gene TRBJ2-5; 8 nucleotides match TRBD2. The CDR3 extends over 16 amino acids. Germline V gene sequence: CDR1 SGHVS, CDR2 FQNEAQ. After removal of 4 bases from V and 2 bases from J, the junction contained 9 bases not matched to a gene. The CDR3 nucleotides are TGTGCCAGCAGCTGGGGCTCCGGGACTAGACAAGAGACCCAGTACTTC. Amino acids: CASSWGSGTRQETQYF.

This clonotype was detected many times. V gene TRBV12-3 or TRBV12-4 combines with J gene TRBJ2-1, with 9 bases aligning to TRBD2. V lost 0 bases to trimming and J lost 4 bases; unmatched junction nucleotides: 1. This CDR3 comprises 15 residues. The CDR3 is CASSLASGGYNEQFF. CDR3 DNA: TGTGCCAGCAGTTTAGCCAGCGGGGGGTACAATGAGCAGTTCTTC.